The 23 T cell receptor beta chains below come from one sample, sequenced in a study of cytomegalovirus exposure and HLA in healthy donors. PCR primers comprised 60 Vbeta and 13 Jbeta primers. The protocol was immunoSEQ multiplex PCR, while the TCRdb copy is restricted to in-frame clones and leaves out a portion. The table lists 50,000 or so clones, 65% to 80% of them singletons. Sequencing was done on a sample of PBMCs. These receptors were collected from a man between 25 and 39 years old in good health and CMV-seronegative.

This chain uses TRBV7-6 with TRBJ2-1, with a tentative D call TRBD1 (5 bases). Looked up from germline, CDR1 is SGHVS and CDR2 is FNYEAQ. Trimming removed 3 bases from V and 2 bases from J, with 8 bases in between. The CDR3 runs 14 residues. In nucleotides, the CDR3 is TGTGCCAGCAGCTTCACGACAGCCTACAATGAGCAGTTCTTC. Translated, it gives CASSFTTAYNEQFF.

The V and J genes are TRBV4-1 and TRBJ2-7, with D tentatively TRBD1 (6 bases). The CDR3 is 15 residues long. The germline V gene has CDR1 MGHRA and CDR2 YSYEKL. V gave up 1 base and J gave up 2 bases, with 12 bases separating them. The CDR3 DNA sequence: TGCGCCAGCAGCCAAGTAACAGGGATCACCTACGAGCAGTACTTC. Protein: CASSQVTGITYEQYF.

This clone occurred a few times. The V call is TRBV10-3, the J call TRBJ1-2; the D is unclear. Germline V gives CDR1 ENHRY, CDR2 SYGVKD. V lost 7 bases to trimming and J lost 2 bases, with 5 bases between them. The CDR3 is 11 amino acids. The chain's CDR3 is CAITRNYGYTF. As DNA, the CDR3 is TGTGCCATCACTAGGAACTATGGCTACACCTTC.

The chain has TRBV6-1 and TRBJ2-7; a possible D gene is TRBD1 (6 bases). Trimming took 4 bases from V and 3 from J, leaving 13 bases between them. From germline, CDR1 is MNHNS and CDR2 SASEGT. The CDR3 has 14 residues. In DNA, the CDR3 is TGTGCCAGCAGTGGGACAGTTTCTTTCTACGAGCAGTACTTC. The encoded protein is CASSGTVSFYEQYF.

The chain couples TRBV7-6 to TRBJ2-7, with D tentatively TRBD2 (6 bases). Trimming stripped 5 bases from V and 6 bases from J, with 17 bases between. CDR3 length: 14 residues. CDR1 and CDR2 (germline): SGHVS, FNYEAQ. The DNA for the CDR3 is TGTGCCAGCAGCCAAGGAGGGCCTCATCCCGAGCAGTACTTC. This encodes CASSQGGPHPEQYF.

The chain uses TRBV5-1 and TRBJ1-4; a possible D gene is TRBD1 (5 bases). Germline assignment: CDR1 SGHRS and CDR2 YFSETQ. V gave up 4 bases and J gave up 7 bases, with 17 bases separating them. The CDR3 length is 15 residues. The CDR3 region has the DNA TGCGCCAGCAGCCGGGATTACGGGAGGGGTGAAAAACTGTTTTTT. Its translation: CASSRDYGRGEKLFF.

The chain is built from TRBV10-2 and TRBJ2-7; 8 positions match TRBD1. V gave up 3 bases and J gave up 5 bases; unmatched junction bases: 9. CDR1 WSHSY and CDR2 SAAADI come from the germline V gene. The CDR3 loop spans 15 amino acids. The CDR3 DNA reads as TGCGCCAGCAGTGATTTTTGGACAGGGATTGACGAGCAGTACTTC. Translation gives CASSDFWTGIDEQYF.

J is TRBJ2-3 and V is TRBV11-2; 7 bases fit TRBD2. The V segment lost 5 bases and the J segment 5 bases; nucleotides outside the gene matches: 13. Per the germline V gene, CDR1 is SGHAT and CDR2 is FQNNGV. This CDR3 contains 16 residues. CDR3 region: CASSQPLAGVGDTQYF. CDR3 coding DNA: TGTGCCAGCAGCCAACCCCTGGCGGGAGTGGGAGATACGCAGTATTTT.

The chain is built from TRBV5-1 and TRBJ2-1; TRBD2 agrees at 10 bases. The CDR3 is made up of 16 amino acids. Germline CDR1 reads SGHRS; CDR2 reads YFSETQ. Germline trimming cut 3 bases from V and 2 bases from J; bases unmatched to any gene: 5. CDR3 bases: TGCGCCAGCAGCTCGCTAGGACTAGCGGCCTACAATGAGCAGTTCTTC. Its translation: CASSSLGLAAYNEQFF.

Only a few counts were recorded for this clone. This chain links TRBV6-1 with TRBJ2-6, with D possibly matching TRBD1 (5 bases). Germline loops: CDR1 MNHNS, CDR2 SASEGT. V lost 3 bases and J 3 bases, leaving 15 bases between the germline ends. The CDR3 contains 17 residues. CDR3 bases: TGTGCCAGCAGTGAGAGGCAGGGTTCGTTTGGGGCCAACGTCCTGACTTTC. Its protein product is CASSERQGSFGANVLTF.

The CDR3 DNA is TGTGCCAGCAGCTATTGGACTAGCGGGAGTAGTACCACCGGGGAGCTGTTTTTT. Translated: CASSYWTSGSSTTGELFF. The chain uses TRBV7-9 and TRBJ2-2, with 13 bases that match TRBD2. The V gene's germline CDR1 is SEHNR and CDR2 FQNEAQ (reference sequence). V lost 4 bases and J lost 4; bases outside the gene matches: 9. CDR3 size: 18 residues.

CDR3 DNA sequence: TGCGCCAGCAGTAAAGGACTAGCGCTCATTAGTGGTGCCGATGAGCAGTTCTTC. The encoded protein is CASSKGLALISGADEQFF. V gene TRBV10-1 combines with J gene TRBJ2-1; 9 bases are a match to TRBD2. Germline CDR1 and CDR2: WNHNN and SYGVQD (reference sequence). The CDR3 runs to 18 residues. V shed 5 bases and J 8 bases; nucleotides not matched to a gene: 19.

This sequence joins TRBV27 and TRBJ2-1; 8 nucleotides match TRBD2. Germline V gene sequence: CDR1 MNHEY, CDR2 SMNVEV (reference sequence). V was pared by 4 bases and J by 6 bases, with 11 bases of the junction left unmatched. This CDR3 is built from 16 residues. The CDR3 spells CASSSGTRRMGNEQFF. For the CDR3, the DNA is TGTGCCAGCAGTTCAGGGACTAGACGAATGGGCAATGAGCAGTTCTTC.

The chain couples TRBV5-1 to TRBJ1-1; the D gene is possibly TRBD1 (5 bases). This CDR3 has 13 amino acids. Germline CDR1 reads SGHRS; CDR2 reads YFSETQ. V lost 0 bases, J lost 6 bases, and 9 bases lay in between. CDR3: CASSLAGSPEAFF. Here the CDR3 DNA reads TGCGCCAGCAGCTTGGCAGGGTCCCCTGAAGCTTTCTTT.

This clone has just a few counts. This rearrangement joins TRBV28 to TRBJ2-3, with 9 bases fitting TRBD1. This CDR3 has 16 residues. J gave up 1 base and V 6 bases, and 8 bases lay outside the gene matches. Germline CDR1 is MDHEN and CDR2 is SYDVKM. This chain's CDR3 is CASSDHWTGGTDTQYF. CDR3 sequence (DNA): TGTGCCAGCAGCGACCATTGGACAGGGGGCACAGATACGCAGTATTTT.

DNA of the CDR3: TGTGCCAGCAGCTTGTACAGGGGCAATCAGCCCCAGCATTTT. This sequence encodes CASSLYRGNQPQHF. The chain couples TRBV5-6 to TRBJ1-5; D is possibly TRBD1 (6 bases). V lost 1 base to trimming and J lost 2 bases, with 7 bases between them. The CDR3 loop spans 14 amino acids. Per the germline V gene, CDR1 is SGHDT and CDR2 is YYEEEE.

The V and J genes are TRBV5-6 and TRBJ2-6; D is unresolved. The CDR3 length is 19 residues. V was trimmed by 4 bases and J by 2 bases, leaving 22 bases between them. Looked up from germline, CDR1 is SGHDT and CDR2 is YYEEEE. The CDR3 nucleotides read TGTGCCAGCAGCCTCCAGCGAGGCACGACGCCGGCTGGGGCCAACGTCCTGACTTTC. Protein product: CASSLQRGTTPAGANVLTF.

The J gene is TRBJ2-3, the V gene TRBV15; 7 nucleotides agree with TRBD1. Germline-derived CDR1 and CDR2 are LNHNV and YYDKDF (reference sequence). Losses at the gene ends were 5 bases for V and 2 bases for J; bases not matched to a gene: 10. The CDR3 has 16 amino acids. In nucleotides, the CDR3 is TGTGCCACCAGCGCACACCGGGACAGCACCACAGATACGCAGTATTTT. Amino acids: CATSAHRDSTTDTQYF.

On this clone itself: Other DNA sequences in this specimen translate into the identical CDR3. This chain uses TRBV2 with TRBJ1-2; D is unclear. This CDR3 spans 12 amino acids. Per germline, CDR1 SNHLY and CDR2 FYNNEI. V lost 6 bases, J lost 2 bases, and 7 bases lay in between. The CDR3 reads CASSLRNYGYTF. CDR3 bases: TGTGCCAGCAGCCTAAGAAACTATGGCTACACCTTC.

The chain recombines TRBV27 with TRBJ2-7, with D possibly TRBD1 on 6 matching bases. Germline loops: CDR1 MNHEY, CDR2 SMNVEV (reference sequence). V dropped 5 bases and J dropped 5 bases, with 13 bases sitting between them. The CDR3 loop spans 13 amino acids. CDR3 in amino acids: CASSHNRAHEQYF. DNA for the CDR3: TGTGCCAGCAGTCATAACAGGGCCCACGAGCAGTACTTC.

The gene calls are TRBV5-1 and TRBJ2-2, with 8 bases lining up with TRBD1. Germline CDR1 reads SGHRS; CDR2 reads YFSETQ. The length of the CDR3 is 17 residues. V trimming: 0 bases; J trimming: 6 bases; junction bases outside the gene matches: 10. This chain's CDR3 is CASSLARAGGNAGELFF. The CDR3 DNA reads TGCGCCAGCAGCTTGGCCCGGGCAGGGGGCAACGCCGGGGAGCTGTTTTTT.

This chain connects TRBV29-1 to TRBJ2-7; 7 bases map to TRBD2. CDR3 length: 12 amino acids. CDR1 SQVTM and CDR2 ANQGSEA come from the germline V gene. V lost 7 bases, J lost 3 bases, and 6 bases stayed unmatched. This chain's CDR3 is CSAGGRYYEQYF. The CDR3, as DNA: TGCAGCGCCGGGGGGAGATACTACGAGCAGTACTTC.

This clone has only a few counts. The CDR3 spells CASTISGLAGVSYNEQFF. The CDR3 region has the DNA TGTGCCAGCACGATTTCGGGACTAGCGGGGGTTTCCTACAATGAGCAGTTCTTC. This chain uses TRBV2 with TRBJ2-1; TRBD2 agrees at 14 bases. Germline-derived CDR1 and CDR2 are SNHLY and FYNNEI. CDR3 size: 18 residues. J gave up 1 base and V 7 bases, and 9 bases lay outside the gene matches.